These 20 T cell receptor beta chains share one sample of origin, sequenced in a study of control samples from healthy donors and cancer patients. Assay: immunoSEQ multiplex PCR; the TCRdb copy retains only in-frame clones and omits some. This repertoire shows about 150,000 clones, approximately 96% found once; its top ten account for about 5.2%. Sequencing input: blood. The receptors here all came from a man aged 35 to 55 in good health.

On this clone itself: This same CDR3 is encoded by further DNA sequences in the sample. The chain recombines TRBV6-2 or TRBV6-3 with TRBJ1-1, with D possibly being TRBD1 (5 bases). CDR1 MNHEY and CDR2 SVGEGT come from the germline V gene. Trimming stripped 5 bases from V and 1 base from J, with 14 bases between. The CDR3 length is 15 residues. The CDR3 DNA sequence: TGTGCCAGCAGTCCCCCGGACATGAGGAACACTGAAGCTTTCTTT. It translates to CASSPPDMRNTEAFF.

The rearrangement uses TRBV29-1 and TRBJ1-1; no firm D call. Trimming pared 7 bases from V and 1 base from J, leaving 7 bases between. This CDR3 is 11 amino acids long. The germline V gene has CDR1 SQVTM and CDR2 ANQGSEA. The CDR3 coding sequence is TGCAGCGGAGAGACGAACACTGAAGCTTTCTTT. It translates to CSGETNTEAFF.

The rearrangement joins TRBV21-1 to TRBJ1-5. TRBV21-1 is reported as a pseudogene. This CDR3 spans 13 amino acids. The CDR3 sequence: CASSPEGGQPQHF. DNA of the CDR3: TGTGCCAGCAGCCCCGAGGGGGGACAGCCCCAGCATTTT.

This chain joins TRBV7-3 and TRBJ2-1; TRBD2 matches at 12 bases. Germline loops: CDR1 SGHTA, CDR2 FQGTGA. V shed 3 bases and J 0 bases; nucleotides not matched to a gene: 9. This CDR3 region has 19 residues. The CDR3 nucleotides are TGTGCCAGCAGCTTGCATCCGGGACTAGCGGGTAGCTCCTACAATGAGCAGTTCTTC. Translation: CASSLHPGLAGSSYNEQFF.

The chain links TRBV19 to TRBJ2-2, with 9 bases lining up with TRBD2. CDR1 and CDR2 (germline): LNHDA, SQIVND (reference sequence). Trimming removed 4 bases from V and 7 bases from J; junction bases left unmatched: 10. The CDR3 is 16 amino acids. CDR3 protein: CASSRSGTSLNGELFF. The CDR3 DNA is TGTGCCAGTAGTAGATCCGGGACTAGCCTTAACGGGGAGCTGTTTTTT.

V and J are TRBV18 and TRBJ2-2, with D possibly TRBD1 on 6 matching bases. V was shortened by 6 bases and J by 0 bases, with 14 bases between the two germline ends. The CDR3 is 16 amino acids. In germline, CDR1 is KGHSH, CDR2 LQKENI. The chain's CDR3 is CASSPLNRANTGELFF. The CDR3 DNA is TGTGCCAGCTCGCCGTTGAACAGGGCGAACACCGGGGAGCTGTTTTTT. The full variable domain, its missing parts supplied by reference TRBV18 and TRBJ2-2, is NAGVMQNPRHLVRRRGQEARLRCSPMKGHSHVYWYRQLPEEGLKFMVYLQKENIIDESGMPKERFSAEFPKEGPSILRIQQVVRGDSAAYFCASSPLNRANTGELFFGEGSRLTVL.

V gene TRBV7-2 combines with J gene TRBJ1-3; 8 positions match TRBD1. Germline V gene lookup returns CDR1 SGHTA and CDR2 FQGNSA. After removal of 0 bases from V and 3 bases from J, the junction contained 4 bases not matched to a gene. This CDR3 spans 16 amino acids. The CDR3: CASSLAQGAYGNTIYF. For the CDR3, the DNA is TGTGCCAGCAGCTTAGCGCAGGGGGCGTATGGAAACACCATATATTTT.

The CDR3, as DNA: TGCGCCAGCAGCCCCGCCGGGAGTTCACCCCTCCACTTT. Its translation is CASSPAGSSPLHF. This chain joins TRBV4-1 and TRBJ1-6; D remains unclear. Trimming shortened V by 4 bases and J by 9 bases, and 10 bases separated the two germline ends. The CDR3 covers 13 residues. Germline V gene sequence: CDR1 MGHRA, CDR2 YSYEKL.

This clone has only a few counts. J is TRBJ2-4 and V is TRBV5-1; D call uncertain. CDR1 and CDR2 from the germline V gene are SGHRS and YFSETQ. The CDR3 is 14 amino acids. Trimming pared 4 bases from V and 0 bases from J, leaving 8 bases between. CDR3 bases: TGCGCCAGCAGCGAACTACTAGCCAAAAACATTCAGTACTTC. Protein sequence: CASSELLAKNIQYF. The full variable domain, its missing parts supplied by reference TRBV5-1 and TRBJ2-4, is KAGVTQTPRYLIKTRGQQVTLSCSPISGHRSVSWYQQTPGQGLQFLFEYFSETQRNKGNFPGRFSGRQFSNSRSEMNVSTLELGDSALYLCASSELLAKNIQYFGAGTRLSVL.

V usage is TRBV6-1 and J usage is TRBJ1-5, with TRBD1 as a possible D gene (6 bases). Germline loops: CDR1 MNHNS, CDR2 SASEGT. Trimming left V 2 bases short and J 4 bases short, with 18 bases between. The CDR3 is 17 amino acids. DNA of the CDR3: TGTGCCAGCAGTGAACTGTTTTCAGGGGCCCAAAATCAGCCCCAGCATTTT. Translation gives CASSELFSGAQNQPQHF.

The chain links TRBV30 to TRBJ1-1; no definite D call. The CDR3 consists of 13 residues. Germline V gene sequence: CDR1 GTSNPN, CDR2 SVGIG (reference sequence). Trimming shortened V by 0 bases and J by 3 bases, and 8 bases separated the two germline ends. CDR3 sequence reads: CAWSVATDTEAFF. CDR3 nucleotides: TGTGCCTGGAGTGTGGCCACCGACACTGAAGCTTTCTTT.

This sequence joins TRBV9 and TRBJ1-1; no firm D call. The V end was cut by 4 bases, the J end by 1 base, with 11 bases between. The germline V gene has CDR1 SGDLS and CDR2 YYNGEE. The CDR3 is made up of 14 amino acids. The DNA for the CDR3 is TGTGCCAGCAGCCCGTACCCTCAGAACACTGAAGCTTTCTTT. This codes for CASSPYPQNTEAFF.

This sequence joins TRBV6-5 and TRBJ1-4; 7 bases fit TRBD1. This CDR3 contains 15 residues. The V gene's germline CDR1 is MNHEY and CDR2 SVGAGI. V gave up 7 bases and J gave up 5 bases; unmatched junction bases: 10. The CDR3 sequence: CASKIDRAHNEKLFF. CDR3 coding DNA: TGTGCCAGCAAGATCGACAGGGCGCACAATGAAAAACTGTTTTTT.

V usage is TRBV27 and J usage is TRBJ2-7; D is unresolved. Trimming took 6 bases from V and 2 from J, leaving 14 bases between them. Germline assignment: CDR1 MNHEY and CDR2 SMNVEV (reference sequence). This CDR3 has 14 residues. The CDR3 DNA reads TGTGCCAGCAGCCATGGGGTAGGGCCCTACGAGCAGTACTTC. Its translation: CASSHGVGPYEQYF.

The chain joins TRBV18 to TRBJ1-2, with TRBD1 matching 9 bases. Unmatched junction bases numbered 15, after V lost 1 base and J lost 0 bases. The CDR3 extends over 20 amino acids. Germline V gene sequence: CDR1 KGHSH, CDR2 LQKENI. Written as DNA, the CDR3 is TGTGCCAGCTCACCACGGCTGATAGGACAGGGGCCAGGAGCTAACTATGGCTACACCTTC. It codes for CASSPRLIGQGPGANYGYTF.

Written as DNA, the CDR3 is TGTGCCAGCAGCCCGACCCCGGGGGGTGACTACAATGAGCAGTTCTTC. Its protein product is CASSPTPGGDYNEQFF. The rearrangement uses TRBV5-6 and TRBJ2-1; 7 bases fit TRBD2. The CDR3 consists of 16 residues. J gave up 3 bases and V 4 bases, and 10 bases lay outside the gene matches. The germline V gene has CDR1 SGHDT and CDR2 YYEEEE.

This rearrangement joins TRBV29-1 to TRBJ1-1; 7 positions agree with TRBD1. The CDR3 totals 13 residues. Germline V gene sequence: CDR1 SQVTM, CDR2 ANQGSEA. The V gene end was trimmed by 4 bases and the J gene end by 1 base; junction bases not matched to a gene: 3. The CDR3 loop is CSVGRQGNTEAFF. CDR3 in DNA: TGCAGCGTTGGACGACAGGGGAACACTGAAGCTTTCTTT.

CDR3 protein: CASSLDWDRDEQYF. CDR3 DNA sequence: TGTGCCAGCAGCTTAGACTGGGACAGGGACGAGCAGTACTTC. The chain recombines TRBV7-9 with TRBJ2-7; TRBD1 agrees at 9 bases. The germline V gene has CDR1 SEHNR and CDR2 FQNEAQ (reference sequence). V shed 1 base and J 5 bases; nucleotides not matched to a gene: 3. This CDR3 comprises 14 residues.

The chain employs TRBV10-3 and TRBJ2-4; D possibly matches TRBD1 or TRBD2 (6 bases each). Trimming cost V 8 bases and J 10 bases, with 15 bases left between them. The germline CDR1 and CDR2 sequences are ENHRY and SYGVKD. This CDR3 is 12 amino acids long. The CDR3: CAIGEDSRIQYF. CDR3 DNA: TGTGCCATCGGGGAGGACAGCCGAATTCAGTACTTC.

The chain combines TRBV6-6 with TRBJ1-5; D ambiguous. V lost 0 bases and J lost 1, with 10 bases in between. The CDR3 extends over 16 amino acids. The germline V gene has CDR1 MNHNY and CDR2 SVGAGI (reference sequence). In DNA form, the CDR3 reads TGTGCCAGCAGTTACTCCTCGTACGGGAGCAATCAGCCCCAGCATTTT. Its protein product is CASSYSSYGSNQPQHF.